This T cell receptor (beta chain) was profiled in a study of blood T cell repertoires in COVID-19. About the study: The study drew acute and convalescent COVID-19 samples from the United States, Italy and Spain. The analysed material was cDNA or gDNA that came from T cells, B-cell-depleted T cells, or PBMCs.

Clones were read by immunoSEQ multiplex PCR, and TCRdb kept only the in-frame ones, dropping some. The profile shows roughly 93,000 clones, 81% of them singletons. Trimming stripped 3 bases from V and 7 bases from J, with 12 bases between. The CDR3 spans 14 residues. The germline CDR1 and CDR2 sequences are LNHDA and SQIVND (reference sequence). The chain employs TRBV19 and TRBJ1-4, with D possibly being TRBD1 (5 bases). The sequence was obtained from a woman older than 75 with acute or convalescent COVID-19. The sequencing input was peripheral blood. DNA for the CDR3: TGTGCCAGTAGTATTCGGCAGGGTATTGAAAAACTGTTTTTT. It translates to CASSIRQGIEKLFF.